These 15 T cell receptor beta chains share one sample of origin, sequenced in a study of blood T cell repertoires in COVID-19. This table comes from immunoSEQ multiplex PCR, and its TCRdb copy is limited to in-frame clones, with some not included. The sample lists over 150,000 clones; 84% were seen once. Material for sequencing was peripheral blood. The receptor source for this set is a man aged 18 to 29 with active or convalescent COVID-19.

The gene calls are TRBV7-6 and TRBJ2-1; TRBD2 is a possible D gene (7 bases). Germline CDR1 SGHVS, CDR2 FNYEAQ. The CDR3 extends over 17 amino acids. Trimming stripped 0 bases from V and 2 bases from J, with 14 bases between. The CDR3 DNA sequence: TGTGCCAGCAGCTTAGCTGGCGGGGGCCCAACCTACAATGAGCAGTTCTTC. It codes for CASSLAGGGPTYNEQFF.

This sequence joins TRBV4-1 and TRBJ2-6; possible D gene TRBD1, 5 bases. V lost 0 bases and J 3 bases, leaving 9 bases between the germline ends. The germline CDR1 and CDR2 sequences are MGHRA and YSYEKL. This CDR3 contains 16 residues. The CDR3 region has the DNA TGCGCCAGCAGCCAAGAAGGACAAGTTGGGGCCAACGTCCTGACTTTC. Its protein product is CASSQEGQVGANVLTF.

This chain joins TRBV9 and TRBJ2-1; 9 bases fit TRBD1. From germline, CDR1 is SGDLS and CDR2 YYNGEE. Germline trimming cut 5 bases from V and 10 bases from J; bases unmatched to any gene: 7. The CDR3 is 13 amino acids. DNA of the CDR3: TGTGCCAGCAGTTTGGGACAGGGAATGGAGCAGTTCTTC. Its translation is CASSLGQGMEQFF.

J is TRBJ2-2 and V is TRBV7-2; no definite D call. The V gene lost 4 bases and the J gene lost 1 base, with 13 bases spanning the gap. CDR1 and CDR2 from the germline V gene are SGHTA and FQGNSA. CDR3 length: 16 residues. CDR3 sequence: CASSSKSRQNTGELFF. For the CDR3, the DNA is TGTGCCAGCAGCTCCAAAAGCCGACAGAACACCGGGGAGCTGTTTTTT.

This rearrangement joins TRBV6-5 to TRBJ1-2; the match to TRBD1 covers 9 bases. CDR1 is MNHEY and CDR2 is SVGAGI in the germline V gene. V was clipped by 8 bases and J by 7 bases; unmatched bases: 8. CDR3 length: 13 amino acids. CDR3 protein: CASRRTGGIGYTF. The CDR3 nucleotides are TGTGCCAGCCGTCGTACAGGGGGCATTGGCTACACCTTC.

This clone was picked up one time. This chain links TRBV6-5 with TRBJ1-6; weak D call: TRBD1 (5 bases). Germline CDR1 reads MNHEY; CDR2 reads SVGAGI. This CDR3 spans 15 amino acids. V lost 6 bases, J lost 3 bases, and 12 bases lay in between. The CDR3 region has the DNA TGTGCCAGCAGGCCCCCCGGGGGCTATAATTCACCCCTCCACTTT. Encoded protein: CASRPPGGYNSPLHF.

This chain joins TRBV29-1 and TRBJ2-5, with a possible D match to TRBD1 (6 bases). The CDR3 loop spans 11 amino acids. Germline CDR1 and CDR2: SQVTM and ANQGSEA. The V gene lost 7 bases and the J gene lost 5 bases, with 11 bases spanning the gap. DNA for the CDR3: TGCAGCGCAACAGGGTTGGAGACCCAGTACTTC. Translated, it gives CSATGLETQYF.

The V call is TRBV19, the J call TRBJ1-1, with 8 bases that match TRBD1. The CDR3 runs to 16 residues. Germline loops: CDR1 LNHDA, CDR2 SQIVND (reference sequence). After removal of 1 base from V and 1 base from J, the junction contained 5 bases not matched to a gene. CDR3 coding DNA: TGTGCCAGTAGTATAGGGGGACAGGCCAAGAACACTGAAGCTTTCTTT. Translation gives CASSIGGQAKNTEAFF. Using reference TRBV19 and TRBJ1-1 for the parts outside the CDR3, the full variable domain is DGGITQSPKYLFRKEGQNVTLSCEQNLNHDAMYWYRQDPGQGLRLIYYSQIVNDFQKGDIAEGYSVSREKKESFPLTVTSAQKNPTAFYLCASSIGGQAKNTEAFFGQGTRLTVV.

The V and J genes are TRBV2 and TRBJ2-1; 8 bases align to TRBD2. This CDR3 contains 14 residues. V was pared by 6 bases and J by 4 bases, with 5 bases of the junction left unmatched. Germline-derived CDR1 and CDR2 are SNHLY and FYNNEI. CDR3 loop: CASSWTSLYNEQFF. The CDR3 region has the DNA TGTGCCAGCAGCTGGACTAGCTTATACAATGAGCAGTTCTTC.

In this sample, this clone turned up a few times. V gene TRBV29-1 combines with J gene TRBJ2-7; 9 bases align to TRBD2. This CDR3 has 13 residues. The germline CDR1 and CDR2 sequences are SQVTM and ANQGSEA. J was trimmed by 2 bases and V by 5 bases; bases with no gene match: 4. CDR3: CSVRASGAYEQYF. For the CDR3, the DNA is TGCAGCGTTAGGGCTAGCGGGGCCTACGAGCAGTACTTC.

The table lists this clone with a count of one. The V gene is TRBV19, the J gene TRBJ2-6; 7 bases are a match to TRBD1. V was pared by 7 bases and J by 0 bases, with 6 bases of the junction left unmatched. CDR3 length: 16 residues. The germline CDR1 and CDR2 sequences are LNHDA and SQIVND (reference sequence). This chain's CDR3 is CASKDPGGSGANVLTF. The CDR3 DNA reads as TGTGCCAGTAAGGACCCAGGGGGCTCTGGGGCCAACGTCCTGACTTTC.

The V gene is TRBV19, the J gene TRBJ2-2; 7 bases are shared with TRBD2. The CDR3 runs to 14 residues. CDR1 LNHDA and CDR2 SQIVND come from the germline V gene (reference sequence). Unmatched junction bases numbered 4, after V lost 6 bases and J lost 3 bases. The CDR3 loop is CASRFSGDTGELFF. The CDR3 DNA is TGTGCCAGTAGGTTCAGCGGGGACACCGGGGAGCTGTTTTTT.

The V and J genes are TRBV2 and TRBJ1-3, with D possibly being TRBD1 (5 bases). The V and J ends lost 1 base and 0 bases respectively, with 10 bases between them. Germline-derived CDR1 and CDR2 are SNHLY and FYNNEI. The CDR3 runs to 16 residues. The DNA of the CDR3 is TGTGCCAGCAGTGAAGACAGGATGAACTCTGGAAACACCATATATTTT. This encodes CASSEDRMNSGNTIYF.

V and J are TRBV11-2 and TRBJ2-1; TRBD2 aligns across 7 bases. The CDR3 length is 15 residues. The V gene's germline CDR1 is SGHAT and CDR2 FQNNGV. V lost 1 base and J lost 3; bases outside the gene matches: 3. The CDR3 DNA is TGTGCCAGCAGCTTAGTGGGACTACGCTACAATGAGCAGTTCTTC. As protein: CASSLVGLRYNEQFF. Full variable domain (remainder filled in from reference TRBV11-2 and TRBJ2-1): EAGVAQSPRYKIIEKRQSVAFWCNPISGHATLYWYQQILGQGPKLLIQFQNNGVVDDSQLPKDRFSAERLKGVDSTLKIQPAKLEDSAVYLCASSLVGLRYNEQFFGPGTRLTVL.

The chain uses TRBV4-1 and TRBJ2-5; TRBD2 matches 9 bases. This CDR3 has 17 amino acids. Germline V gene sequence: CDR1 MGHRA, CDR2 YSYEKL. J gave up 5 bases and V 0 bases, and 10 bases lay outside the gene matches. CDR3 loop: CASSQDLAGGSLETQYF. The CDR3 DNA reads as TGCGCCAGCAGCCAAGATCTGGCGGGGGGGAGTTTGGAGACCCAGTACTTC.